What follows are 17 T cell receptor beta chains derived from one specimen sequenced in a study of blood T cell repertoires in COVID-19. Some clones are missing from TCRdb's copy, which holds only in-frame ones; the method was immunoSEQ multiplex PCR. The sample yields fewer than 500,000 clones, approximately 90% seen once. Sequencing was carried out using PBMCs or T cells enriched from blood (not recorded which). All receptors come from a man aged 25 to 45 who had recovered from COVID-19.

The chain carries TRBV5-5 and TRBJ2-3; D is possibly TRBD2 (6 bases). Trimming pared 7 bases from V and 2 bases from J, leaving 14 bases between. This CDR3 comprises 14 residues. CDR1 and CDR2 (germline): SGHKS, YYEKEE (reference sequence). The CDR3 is CASGERVFTDTQYF. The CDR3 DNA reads TGTGCCAGCGGGGAGCGGGTCTTCACAGATACGCAGTATTTT.

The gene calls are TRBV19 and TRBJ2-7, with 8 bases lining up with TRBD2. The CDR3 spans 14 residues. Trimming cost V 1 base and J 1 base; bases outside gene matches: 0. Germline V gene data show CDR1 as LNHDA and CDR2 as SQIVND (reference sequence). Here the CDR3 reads CASSIVAGSYEQYF. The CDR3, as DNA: TGTGCCAGTAGTATAGTAGCGGGATCCTACGAGCAGTACTTC.

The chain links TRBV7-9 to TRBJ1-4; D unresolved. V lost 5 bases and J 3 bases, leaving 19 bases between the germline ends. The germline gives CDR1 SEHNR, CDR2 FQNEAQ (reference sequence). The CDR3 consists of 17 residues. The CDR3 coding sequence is TGTGCCAGCAGCCCCGACGGAGTGGCAGCCTCTAATGAAAAACTGTTTTTT. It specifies CASSPDGVAASNEKLFF.

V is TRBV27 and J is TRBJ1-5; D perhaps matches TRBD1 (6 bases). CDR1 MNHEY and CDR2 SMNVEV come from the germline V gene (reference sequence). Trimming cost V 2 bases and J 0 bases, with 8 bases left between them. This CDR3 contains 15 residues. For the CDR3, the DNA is TGTGCCAGCAGTTTAAACAGGGATAGCAATCAGCCCCAGCATTTT. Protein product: CASSLNRDSNQPQHF.

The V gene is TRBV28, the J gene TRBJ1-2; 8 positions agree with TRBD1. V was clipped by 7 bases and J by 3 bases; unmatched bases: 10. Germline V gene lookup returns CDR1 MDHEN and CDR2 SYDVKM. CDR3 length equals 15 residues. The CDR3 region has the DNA TGTGCCAGCACTATAACGGACAGGGTTGACTATGGCTACACCTTC. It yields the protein CASTITDRVDYGYTF.

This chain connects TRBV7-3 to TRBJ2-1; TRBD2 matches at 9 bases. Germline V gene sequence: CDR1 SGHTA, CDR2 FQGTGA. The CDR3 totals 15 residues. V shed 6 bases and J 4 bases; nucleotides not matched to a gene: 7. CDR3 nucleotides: TGTGCCAGCAGTCCCAGACTAGCGGAGTACAATGAGCAGTTCTTC. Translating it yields CASSPRLAEYNEQFF.

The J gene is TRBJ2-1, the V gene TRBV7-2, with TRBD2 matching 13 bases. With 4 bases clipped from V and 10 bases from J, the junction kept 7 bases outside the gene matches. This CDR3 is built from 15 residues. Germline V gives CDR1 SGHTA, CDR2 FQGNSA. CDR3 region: CASSSRTSGGEEQFF. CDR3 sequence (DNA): TGTGCCAGCAGCTCAAGGACTAGCGGGGGAGAGGAGCAGTTCTTC.

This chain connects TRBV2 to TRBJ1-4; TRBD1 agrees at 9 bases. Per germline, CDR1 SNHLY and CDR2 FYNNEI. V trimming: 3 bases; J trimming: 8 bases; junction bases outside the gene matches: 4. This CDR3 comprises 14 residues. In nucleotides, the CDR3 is TGTGCCAGCAGTGATCACAGGGGGCTAGAAAAACTGTTTTTT. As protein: CASSDHRGLEKLFF.

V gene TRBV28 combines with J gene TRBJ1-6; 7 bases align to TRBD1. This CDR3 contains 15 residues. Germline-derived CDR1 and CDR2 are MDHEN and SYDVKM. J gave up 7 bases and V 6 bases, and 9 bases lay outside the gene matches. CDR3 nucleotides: TGTGCCAGCAGGACAGGGCAGGCCAAGAATTCACCCCTCCACTTT. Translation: CASRTGQAKNSPLHF.

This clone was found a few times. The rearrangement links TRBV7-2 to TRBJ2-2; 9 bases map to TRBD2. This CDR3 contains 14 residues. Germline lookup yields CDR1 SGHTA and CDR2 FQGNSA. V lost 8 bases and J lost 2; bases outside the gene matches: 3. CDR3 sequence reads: CASRTSANTGELFF. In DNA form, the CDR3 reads TGTGCCAGCCGGACTAGCGCAAACACCGGGGAGCTGTTTTTT.

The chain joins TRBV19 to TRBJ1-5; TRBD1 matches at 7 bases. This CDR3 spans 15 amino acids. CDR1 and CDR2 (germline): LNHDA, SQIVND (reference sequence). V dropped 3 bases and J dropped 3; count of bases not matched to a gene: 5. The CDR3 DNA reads TGTGCCAGTAGTATCGGGACAGTCTCCAATCAGCCCCAGCATTTT. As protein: CASSIGTVSNQPQHF.

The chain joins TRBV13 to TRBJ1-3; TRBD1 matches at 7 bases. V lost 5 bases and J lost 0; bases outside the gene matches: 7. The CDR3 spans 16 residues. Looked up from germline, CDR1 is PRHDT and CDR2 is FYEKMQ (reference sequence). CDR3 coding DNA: TGTGCCAGCAGCGCGAGACAGGGACTCTCTGGAAACACCATATATTTT. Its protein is CASSARQGLSGNTIYF.

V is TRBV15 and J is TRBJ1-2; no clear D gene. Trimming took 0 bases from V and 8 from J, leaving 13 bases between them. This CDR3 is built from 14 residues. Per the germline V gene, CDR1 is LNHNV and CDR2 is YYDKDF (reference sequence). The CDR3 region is CATSRDRTGAGYTF. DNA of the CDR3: TGTGCCACCAGCAGAGATAGGACTGGAGCAGGCTACACCTTC.

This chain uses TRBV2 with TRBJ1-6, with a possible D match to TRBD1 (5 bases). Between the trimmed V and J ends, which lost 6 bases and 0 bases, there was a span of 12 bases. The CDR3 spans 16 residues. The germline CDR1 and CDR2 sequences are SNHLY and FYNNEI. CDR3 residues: CASRVDSISYNSPLHF. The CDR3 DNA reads TGTGCCAGCAGGGTCGACAGCATCTCCTATAATTCACCCCTCCACTTT.

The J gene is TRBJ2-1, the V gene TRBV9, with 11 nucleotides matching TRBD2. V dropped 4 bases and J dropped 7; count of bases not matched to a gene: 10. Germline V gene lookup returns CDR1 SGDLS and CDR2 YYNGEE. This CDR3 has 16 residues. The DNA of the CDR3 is TGTGCCAGCAGCCCCCGGGAAGTAGCGGGAGGGAATGAGCAGTTCTTC. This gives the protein CASSPREVAGGNEQFF.

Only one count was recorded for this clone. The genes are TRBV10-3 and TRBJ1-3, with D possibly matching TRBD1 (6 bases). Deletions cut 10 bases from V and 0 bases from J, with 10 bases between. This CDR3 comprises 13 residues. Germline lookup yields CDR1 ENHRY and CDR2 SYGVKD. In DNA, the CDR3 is TGTGCCAGCCGAGGGGGCTCTGGAAACACCATATATTTT. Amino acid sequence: CASRGGSGNTIYF.

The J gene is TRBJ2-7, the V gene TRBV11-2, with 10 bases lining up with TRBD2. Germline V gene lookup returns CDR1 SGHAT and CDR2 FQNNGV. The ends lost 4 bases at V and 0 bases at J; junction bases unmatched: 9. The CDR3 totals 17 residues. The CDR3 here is CASSSSLAGGFSYEQYF. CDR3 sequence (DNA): TGTGCCAGCAGCTCGTCATTAGCGGGAGGATTCTCCTACGAGCAGTACTTC.